Sequencing of this T cell receptor beta chain was carried out in a study of blood T cell repertoires in COVID-19. At the level of the study: The samples span acute and convalescent COVID-19 from the United States, Italy and Spain. The analysed material was cDNA or gDNA that came from T cells, B-cell-depleted T cells, or PBMCs.

Between the trimmed V and J ends, which lost 2 bases and 4 bases, there was a span of 11 bases. The germline gives CDR1 MNHNS, CDR2 SASEGT. The CDR3 spans 14 residues. This clone was picked up a small number of times. Enrolled during active infection, Seattle patients were then followed longitudinally. In the source study's methods: Amplification from reference gene primers served as the basis for estimated nucleated cell counts. Repertoires were generated with immunoSEQ multiplex PCR, while TCRdb's copy carries only in-frame clones and drops some. The DNA gave D and trimming, while V, J and clone size come from that table. The data hold roughly 130,000 clones, with roughly 83% observed a single time.

Specimen: peripheral blood. This TCR was sampled from a woman in her 70s with COVID-19, enrolled during active disease. The rearrangement uses TRBV6-1 and TRBJ1-2; D remains ambiguous. This CDR3 reads CASSEHISGYGYTF. The DNA for the CDR3 is TGTGCCAGCAGTGAACACATCTCGGGCTATGGCTACACCTTC.